This TCR beta chain was identified during a study of response to subunit inactivated influenza vaccine. The CDR3 loop spans 15 amino acids. Germline assignment: CDR1 ENHRY and CDR2 SYGVKD. V was trimmed by 2 bases and J by 5 bases, leaving 15 bases between them. Using its own MiXCR run on the RT-PCR reads, TCRdb lists one record per CDR3 protein. The table lists a few hundred thousand distinct CDR3 sequences, 14% of them singletons, with over 8.5% in the top ten. Sequencing was performed on PBMCs from blood, taken approximately 12 days after vaccination. The rearrangement joins TRBV10-3 to TRBJ2-5; the D gene is possibly TRBD1 (6 bases). The receptor was isolated from a man aged 45-60 years who received an inactivated influenza vaccine. The CDR3 is CAISETGSLAETQYF. The CDR3 DNA sequence: TGTGCCATCAGTGAGACAGGGTCTTTGGCGGAGACCCAGTACTTC.